The clone carrying this T cell receptor beta chain was observed at least ten times. Its antigen is currently unknown. Germline V lookup: CDR1 DFQATT, CDR2 SNEGSKA (reference sequence). Trimming pared 6 bases from V and 6 bases from J, leaving 12 bases between. The CDR3 runs 12 residues. The data were obtained in a study of spatial heterogeneity in lung cancer. Study information: Counts of TCR transcripts in tumor regions correlated strongly with a matched bulk RNA-seq T cell module score. Broader study findings: It was found that expanded intratumoral alpha and beta TCR counts tracked tumor mutation counts.

Every TCR cDNA molecule bore its own unique molecular identifier. One entry per CDR3 protein results from TCRdb running MiXCR on the 5' RACE reads. The table lists 14,000 or so distinct CDR3 sequences, approximately 4.5% of them singletons. Time point noted: sample taken at primary tumor resection. TCRs were sequenced from unsorted whole RNA of tumor, nontumor lung or PBMC. The chain links TRBV20-1 to TRBJ2-1; D not certain. The receptor was isolated from a female donor with early-stage non-small cell lung cancer. Specimen: lung tumor tissue, collected at surgery. The CDR3: CSAQTVINEQFF. CDR3 bases: TGCAGTGCCCAGACGGTAATCAATGAGCAGTTCTTC.